This T cell receptor (beta chain) was profiled in a study of blood T cell repertoires in COVID-19. As for the study in general: Sources were T cells, B-cell-depleted T cells, or PBMCs; the material itself was cDNA or gDNA.

Data came from immunoSEQ multiplex PCR; TCRdb stores just in-frame clones and leaves some out. The sample holds 55,000 to 60,000 clones, 75% to 80% seen once. This CDR3 is 15 amino acids long. With V trimmed by 0 bases and J by 9 bases, 9 bases remained unmatched. Germline-derived CDR1 and CDR2 are LGHNA and YNFKEQ. The sample consisted of peripheral blood. The source is a middle-aged man with active or convalescent COVID-19. The chain combines TRBV4-2 with TRBJ2-7, with 9 nucleotides matching TRBD2. The CDR3 nucleotides read TGTGCCAGCAGCCAAGATTCTAGCGGGACTCTCCGGCAGTACTTC. Amino acid sequence: CASSQDSSGTLRQYF.